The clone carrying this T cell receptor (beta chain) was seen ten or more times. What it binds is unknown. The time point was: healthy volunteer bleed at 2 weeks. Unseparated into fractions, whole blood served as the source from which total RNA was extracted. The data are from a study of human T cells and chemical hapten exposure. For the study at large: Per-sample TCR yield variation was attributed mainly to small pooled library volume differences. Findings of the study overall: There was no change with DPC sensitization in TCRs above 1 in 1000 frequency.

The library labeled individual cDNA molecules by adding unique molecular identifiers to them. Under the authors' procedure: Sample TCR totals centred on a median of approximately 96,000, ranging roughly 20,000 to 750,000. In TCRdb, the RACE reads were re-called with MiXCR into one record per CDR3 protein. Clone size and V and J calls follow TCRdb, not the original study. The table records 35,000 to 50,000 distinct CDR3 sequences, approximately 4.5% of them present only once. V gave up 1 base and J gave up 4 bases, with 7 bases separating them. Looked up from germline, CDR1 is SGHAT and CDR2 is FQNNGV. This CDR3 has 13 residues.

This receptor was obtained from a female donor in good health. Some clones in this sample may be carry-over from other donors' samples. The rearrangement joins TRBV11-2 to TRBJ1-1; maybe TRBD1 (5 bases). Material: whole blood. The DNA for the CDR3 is TGTGCCAGCAGCTTAGTTGGGGGCACTGAAGCTTTCTTT. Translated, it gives CASSLVGGTEAFF.